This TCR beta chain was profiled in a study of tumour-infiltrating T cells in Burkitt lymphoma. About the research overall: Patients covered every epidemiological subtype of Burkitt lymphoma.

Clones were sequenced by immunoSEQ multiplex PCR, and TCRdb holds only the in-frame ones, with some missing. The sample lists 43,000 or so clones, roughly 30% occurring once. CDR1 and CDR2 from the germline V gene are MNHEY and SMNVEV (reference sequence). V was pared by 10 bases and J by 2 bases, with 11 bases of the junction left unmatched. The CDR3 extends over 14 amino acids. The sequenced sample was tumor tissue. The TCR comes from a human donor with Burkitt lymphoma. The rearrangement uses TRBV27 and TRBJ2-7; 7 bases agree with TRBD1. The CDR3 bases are TGTGCCACCATAGGGGGCGGCACTGCCTACGAGCAGTACTTC. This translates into CATIGGGTAYEQYF.